This T cell receptor (beta chain) is from a study of T cells in Graves' hyperthyroidism and ophthalmopathy. This clonotype has ten or more counts. Amplification of TCR beta CDR3 regions was performed using RNA transcripts as template. The HTBI primer set was used in a first-round RT-PCR of the TCR CDR3. Each CDR3 protein is one row after TCRdb ran MiXCR on the multiplex PCR reads. The sample has hundreds of thousands of distinct CDR3 sequences; approximately 15% are singletons. CDR3 length equals 13 residues. V lost 1 base and J lost 4, with 5 bases in between. Germline CDR1 LGHDT, CDR2 YNNKEL (reference sequence).

Sequencing used blood. The receptor was isolated from a man between 18 and 35 years old with Graves' ophthalmopathy. The genes are TRBV3-1 and TRBJ2-1; D is unresolved. The chain's CDR3 is CASSQVEYNEQFF. Here the CDR3 DNA reads TGTGCCAGCAGCCAAGTGGAGTACAATGAGCAGTTCTTC.